The clone carrying this T cell receptor (beta chain) appeared a few times. What was amplified from RNA transcripts were TCR beta CDR3 regions. TCR CDR3 regions were first amplified by RT-PCR with HTBI primers. TCRdb recomputed calls from the multiplex PCR reads with MiXCR, one row per CDR3 protein. The data contain about 290,000 distinct CDR3 sequences, over 15% of them seen just once; the ten biggest clones take up over 50%. This sample was included in a study of T cells in Graves' hyperthyroidism and ophthalmopathy. The sample taken for sequencing was blood. This TCR derives from a woman aged 55-69 years with Graves' ophthalmopathy.

The CDR3, as DNA: TGTGCCAGCAGCGTAGATTCTCGGGATACGCAGTATTTT. Its protein product is CASSVDSRDTQYF. This rearrangement joins TRBV9 to TRBJ2-3; D gene ambiguous. V dropped 0 bases and J dropped 6 bases, with 8 bases sitting between them. This CDR3 region has 13 residues. The V gene's germline CDR1 is SGDLS and CDR2 YYNGEE.